The rows below give T cell receptor beta chains drawn from one sample of a study of cytomegalovirus exposure and HLA in healthy donors. Clones were sequenced by immunoSEQ multiplex PCR, and TCRdb holds only the in-frame ones, with some missing. The sample comprises more than 100,000 clones, 60% to 75% of which are singletons, and less than 7% rests with the top ten. The sequencing input was PBMCs. Source of these receptors: a woman aged 45-65 years in good health and CMV-seropositive. The CDR3 runs from the conserved cysteine through the conserved F or W. A D gene is named only where the DNA matches it firmly. Clone size is shown for a subset of rows, as once, few, many or a class of expanded clone.

D gene: -
clone size: -
V gene: TRBV2
J gene: TRBJ1-4
CDR3 DNA: TGTGCCAGCAGTGAACCCGGGCCAGGGGCTGAAAAACTGTTTTTT
CDR3 protein: CASSEPGPGAEKLFF

D gene: TRBD1
clone size: -
V gene: TRBV6-5
J gene: TRBJ2-7
CDR3 DNA: TGTGCCAGCAGCCTCAGGGGGACCTCACCATACGAGCAGTACTTC
CDR3 protein: CASSLRGTSPYEQYF

D gene: TRBD1
clone size: -
V gene: TRBV4-3
J gene: TRBJ2-1
CDR3 DNA: TGCGCCAGCAGCCGAGACAGGGTGAACAATGAGCAGTTCTTC
CDR3 protein: CASSRDRVNNEQFF

D gene: -
clone size: few
V gene: TRBV7-6
J gene: TRBJ2-2
CDR3 DNA: TGTGCCAGCGCGTGGACCGCCCCCGGGCGGGGAAGCACCGGGGAGCTGTTTTTT
CDR3 protein: CASAWTAPGRGSTGELFF

D gene: TRBD1
clone size: -
V gene: TRBV9
J gene: TRBJ1-4
CDR3 DNA: TGTGCCAGCAGCGTAGAGCCGGGAGGGGGCGCGGGGAAACTGTTTTTT
CDR3 protein: CASSVEPGGGAGKLFF

D gene: -
clone size: -
V gene: TRBV7-2
J gene: TRBJ1-1
CDR3 DNA: TGTGCCAGCAGCTCCATTCAGGGAGGGACTGAAGCTTTCTTT
CDR3 protein: CASSSIQGGTEAFF

D gene: -
clone size: -
V gene: TRBV10-3
J gene: TRBJ1-5
CDR3 DNA: TGTGCCATCAGTGAGTCTCGGTCGGTGGCAGGGAGCAATCAGCCCCAGCATTTT
CDR3 protein: CAISESRSVAGSNQPQHF

D gene: TRBD1
clone size: -
V gene: TRBV4-2
J gene: TRBJ1-2
CDR3 DNA: TGTGCCAGCAGCCCTAGCGGAGGACAGGGGAACTATGGCTACACCTTC
CDR3 protein: CASSPSGGQGNYGYTF

D gene: -
clone size: -
V gene: TRBV10-3
J gene: TRBJ2-2
CDR3 DNA: TGTGCCATCGGACTCGGGACACCGAACGGGGAGCTGTTTTTT
CDR3 protein: CAIGLGTPNGELFF

D gene: -
clone size: -
V gene: TRBV11-2
J gene: TRBJ2-7
CDR3 DNA: TGTGCCAGCAGCCCTAACACAGGGGAGGACGAGCAGTACTTC
CDR3 protein: CASSPNTGEDEQYF

D gene: -
clone size: -
V gene: TRBV5-1
J gene: TRBJ1-1
CDR3 DNA: TGCGCCAGCAGCTTGGAGGGGCCCATGAACACTGAAGCTTTCTTT
CDR3 protein: CASSLEGPMNTEAFF

D gene: TRBD1
clone size: -
V gene: TRBV14
J gene: TRBJ2-5
CDR3 DNA: TGTGCCAGCAGCCCCCGGGACAGTAGTTGGCAAGAGACCCAGTACTTC
CDR3 protein: CASSPRDSSWQETQYF

D gene: -
clone size: -
V gene: TRBV19
J gene: TRBJ2-3
CDR3 DNA: TGTGCCAGTAGTATAAGGGAGGCAGATACGCAGTATTTT
CDR3 protein: CASSIREADTQYF

D gene: TRBD1
clone size: -
V gene: TRBV19
J gene: TRBJ2-7
CDR3 DNA: TGTGCCACCTCCTCCCGGGACAGCTCCTACGAGCAGTACTTC
CDR3 protein: CATSSRDSSYEQYF

D gene: -
clone size: few
V gene: TRBV7-2
J gene: TRBJ2-7
CDR3 DNA: TGTGCCAGCAGCTTAGATGCGGGTTGGTCCTACGAGCAGTACTTC
CDR3 protein: CASSLDAGWSYEQYF

D gene: -
clone size: -
V gene: TRBV30
J gene: TRBJ2-5
CDR3 DNA: TGTGCCTGGACCGGGCAAGAGACCCAGTACTTC
CDR3 protein: CAWTGQETQYF

D gene: -
clone size: -
V gene: TRBV7-2
J gene: TRBJ1-5
CDR3 DNA: TGTGCCAGCAGCTTAGAGGGGAGGGTCGATCAGCCCCAGCATTTT
CDR3 protein: CASSLEGRVDQPQHF

D gene: -
clone size: -
V gene: TRBV30
J gene: TRBJ2-7
CDR3 DNA: TGTGCCTGGAGTGAGGGAGGCGAGCAGTACTTC
CDR3 protein: CAWSEGGEQYF

D gene: TRBD1
clone size: -
V gene: TRBV19
J gene: TRBJ2-5
CDR3 DNA: TGTGCCAGTAGTGATTCCACCCGGGACAGGGGGTTGGGGACCCAGTACTTC
CDR3 protein: CASSDSTRDRGLGTQYF

D gene: TRBD1
clone size: -
V gene: TRBV5-1
J gene: TRBJ1-6
CDR3 DNA: TGCGCCAGCAGCTTGGACCGGGACAGAACCCTTATATCTGATTCACCCCTCCACTTT
CDR3 protein: CASSLDRDRTLISDSPLHF

D gene: -
clone size: -
V gene: TRBV5-1
J gene: TRBJ2-7
CDR3 DNA: TGCGCCAGCAGCTTGACCCCAGGGTCAGGCTACGAGCAGTACTTC
CDR3 protein: CASSLTPGSGYEQYF

D gene: -
clone size: -
V gene: TRBV7-8
J gene: TRBJ1-1
CDR3 DNA: TGTGCCAGCAGGGCGGCGCCAGCGAACACTGAAGCTTTCTTT
CDR3 protein: CASRAAPANTEAFF

D gene: TRBD1
clone size: -
V gene: TRBV6-5
J gene: TRBJ2-7
CDR3 DNA: TGTGCCAGCAGTTACTCGCCCAGGGGGCGTGACGAGCAGTACTTC
CDR3 protein: CASSYSPRGRDEQYF

D gene: TRBD1
clone size: few
V gene: TRBV7-9
J gene: TRBJ2-7
CDR3 DNA: TGTGCCAGCAGCTTACCGCCCGGGACAGCCTCCTACGAGCAGTACTTC
CDR3 protein: CASSLPPGTASYEQYF

D gene: TRBD1
clone size: once
V gene: TRBV5-4
J gene: TRBJ2-1
CDR3 DNA: TGTGCCAGCAGTTCCGAGTCCGGGACAGGGGCGGCGGGGCAGTTCTTC
CDR3 protein: CASSSESGTGAAGQFF

D gene: TRBD2
clone size: -
V gene: TRBV4-2
J gene: TRBJ2-3
CDR3 DNA: TGTGCCAGCAGCCAAGATATCGGGACTAGCGGGCCTCGCGGGGGTGGGAGAACAGATACGCAGTATTTT
CDR3 protein: CASSQDIGTSGPRGGGRTDTQYF

D gene: -
clone size: -
V gene: TRBV7-2
J gene: TRBJ1-5
CDR3 DNA: TGTGCCAGCAGCACAAGCCGGGAACAGCCCCAGCATTTT
CDR3 protein: CASSTSREQPQHF

D gene: -
clone size: -
V gene: TRBV7-8
J gene: TRBJ1-6
CDR3 DNA: TGTGCCAGCAGCTCAGACAAGTTGAGCTCCTATAATTCACCCCTCCACTTT
CDR3 protein: CASSSDKLSSYNSPLHF

D gene: -
clone size: -
V gene: TRBV7-2
J gene: TRBJ1-1
CDR3 DNA: TGTGCCAGCAGCTTTACAGGGATGCCCACTGAAGCTTTCTTT
CDR3 protein: CASSFTGMPTEAFF

D gene: TRBD2
clone size: once
V gene: TRBV9
J gene: TRBJ2-5
CDR3 DNA: TGTGCCAGCAGCGGGACTAGCGGGGGGCCTCAGGAGACCCAGTACTTC
CDR3 protein: CASSGTSGGPQETQYF

D gene: -
clone size: few
V gene: TRBV5-1
J gene: TRBJ1-1
CDR3 DNA: TGCGCCAGCAGCCCCGACGGGTTCAAGAACACTGAAGCTTTCTTT
CDR3 protein: CASSPDGFKNTEAFF

D gene: -
clone size: -
V gene: TRBV6-4
J gene: TRBJ2-2
CDR3 DNA: TGTGCCAGCAGTGAGCAGGGAACCGGGGAGCTGTTTTTT
CDR3 protein: CASSEQGTGELFF

D gene: TRBD1
clone size: -
V gene: TRBV29-1
J gene: TRBJ1-2
CDR3 DNA: TGCAGCGCTTCAGAGGGGGCCGGCTATGGCTACACCTTC
CDR3 protein: CSASEGAGYGYTF

D gene: -
clone size: -
V gene: TRBV5-4
J gene: TRBJ1-4
CDR3 DNA: TGTGCCAGCAGCCCCACAGGGTCCCCTAATGAAAAACTGTTTTTT
CDR3 protein: CASSPTGSPNEKLFF

D gene: -
clone size: -
V gene: TRBV7-6
J gene: TRBJ2-7
CDR3 DNA: TGTGCCAGCAGCTTAGTGTCGACAGCTGACGAGCAGTACTTC
CDR3 protein: CASSLVSTADEQYF

D gene: -
clone size: -
V gene: TRBV5-4
J gene: TRBJ2-1
CDR3 DNA: TGTGCCAGCAGCTTGGCCGTTCCTAGCGATGAGCAGTTCTTC
CDR3 protein: CASSLAVPSDEQFF

D gene: -
clone size: -
V gene: TRBV6-4
J gene: TRBJ1-1
CDR3 DNA: TGTGCCAGCAGTGCCTCCCCGGGAGGGACTGAAGCTTTCTTT
CDR3 protein: CASSASPGGTEAFF

D gene: -
clone size: -
V gene: TRBV7-2
J gene: TRBJ2-1
CDR3 DNA: TGTGCCAGCAGCTTATCAACAGGGCCCAATGAGCAGTTCTTC
CDR3 protein: CASSLSTGPNEQFF

D gene: -
clone size: many
V gene: TRBV18
J gene: TRBJ2-7
CDR3 DNA: TGTGCCAGCTCACCACTAGGGACTGTTTACGAGCAGTACTTC
CDR3 protein: CASSPLGTVYEQYF

D gene: TRBD1
clone size: -
V gene: TRBV5-1
J gene: TRBJ2-2
CDR3 DNA: TGCGCCAGCATCCCGGGACAGGGGGCCACCGGGGAGCTGTTTTTT
CDR3 protein: CASIPGQGATGELFF

D gene: TRBD1
clone size: -
V gene: TRBV5-4
J gene: TRBJ2-7
CDR3 DNA: TGTGCAGCAAGGCGGGACAGGGCCCCCTACGAGCAGTACTTC
CDR3 protein: CAARRDRAPYEQYF

D gene: TRBD1
clone size: -
V gene: TRBV5-6
J gene: TRBJ1-1
CDR3 DNA: TGTGCCACATCGCAGGGGGCACACCCTGAAGCTTTCTTT
CDR3 protein: CATSQGAHPEAFF

D gene: TRBD2
clone size: -
V gene: TRBV5-4
J gene: TRBJ2-7
CDR3 DNA: TGTGCCAGCAGCTTGTTTGGGACTAGTAGCTACGAGCAGTACTTC
CDR3 protein: CASSLFGTSSYEQYF

D gene: -
clone size: few
V gene: TRBV19
J gene: TRBJ2-5
CDR3 DNA: TGTGCCAGTAGTCTGGGGACGAGGGGAGCGGGAGAGACCCAGTACTTC
CDR3 protein: CASSLGTRGAGETQYF

D gene: -
clone size: -
V gene: TRBV14
J gene: TRBJ1-1
CDR3 DNA: TGTGCCAGCAGCCTCCTCGGGGGGAGAGGGGGTGAAGCTTTCTTT
CDR3 protein: CASSLLGGRGGEAFF

D gene: -
clone size: -
V gene: TRBV7-9
J gene: TRBJ2-3
CDR3 DNA: TGTGCCAGCAGCTTAGGAGGGCCAGATACGCAGTATTTT
CDR3 protein: CASSLGGPDTQYF

D gene: TRBD2
clone size: -
V gene: TRBV7-2
J gene: TRBJ2-5
CDR3 DNA: TGTGCCAGCAGCCCTAGCGGGGGGTCCAACCAAGAGACCCAGTACTTC
CDR3 protein: CASSPSGGSNQETQYF

D gene: -
clone size: -
V gene: TRBV5-4
J gene: TRBJ1-6
CDR3 DNA: TGTGCCAGCAGCCCCGCGTTGTCAGGTTCACCCCTCCACTTT
CDR3 protein: CASSPALSGSPLHF

D gene: TRBD1
clone size: -
V gene: TRBV6-4
J gene: TRBJ1-1
CDR3 DNA: TGTGCCAGCAGTGCCTACGGACAGGGGATGGCTGAAGCTTTCTTT
CDR3 protein: CASSAYGQGMAEAFF

D gene: TRBD1
clone size: once
V gene: TRBV5-8
J gene: TRBJ1-1
CDR3 DNA: TGTGCCAGCAGCTCTGGTTTAATACAGGGGTTAGACACTGAAGCTTTCTTT
CDR3 protein: CASSSGLIQGLDTEAFF

D gene: -
clone size: -
V gene: TRBV6-1
J gene: TRBJ1-2
CDR3 DNA: TGTGCCAGCAGTGAAGCGCCAGGGGTAGACTATGGCTACACCTTC
CDR3 protein: CASSEAPGVDYGYTF

D gene: -
clone size: -
V gene: TRBV7-2
J gene: TRBJ2-7
CDR3 DNA: TGTGCCAGCAGCTTATCGGGAGAGCAGTACTTC
CDR3 protein: CASSLSGEQYF

D gene: -
clone size: few
V gene: TRBV2
J gene: TRBJ1-1
CDR3 DNA: TGTGCCAGCAACCTCCGGCAGGCGAACACTGAAGCTTTCTTT
CDR3 protein: CASNLRQANTEAFF

D gene: -
clone size: -
V gene: TRBV2
J gene: TRBJ1-6
CDR3 DNA: TGTGCCAGCAGTGTAGATAGGAGGGATTCACCCCTCCACTTT
CDR3 protein: CASSVDRRDSPLHF

D gene: -
clone size: -
V gene: TRBV7-2
J gene: TRBJ1-3
CDR3 DNA: TGTGCCAGCAGCTCTTGGGGAGGCATCTCTGGAAACACCATATATTTT
CDR3 protein: CASSSWGGISGNTIYF

D gene: -
clone size: -
V gene: TRBV15
J gene: TRBJ2-3
CDR3 DNA: TGTGCCACCAGCAGAGCTGGGGAGCTCACCTGTACGCAGTATTTT
CDR3 protein: CATSRAGELTCTQYF

D gene: -
clone size: -
V gene: TRBV5-1
J gene: TRBJ1-1
CDR3 DNA: TGCGCCAGCAGCCCCGGGGAGGGGTACACTGAAGCTTTCTTT
CDR3 protein: CASSPGEGYTEAFF